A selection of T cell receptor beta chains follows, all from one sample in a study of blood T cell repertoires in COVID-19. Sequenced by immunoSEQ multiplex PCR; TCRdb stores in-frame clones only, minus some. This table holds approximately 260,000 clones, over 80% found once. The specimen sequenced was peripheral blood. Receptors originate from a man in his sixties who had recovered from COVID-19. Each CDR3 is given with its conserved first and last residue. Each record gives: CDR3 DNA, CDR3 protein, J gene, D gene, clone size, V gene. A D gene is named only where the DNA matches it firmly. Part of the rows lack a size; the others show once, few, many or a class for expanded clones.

DNA: TGTGCCAGCAACCTGGGGACATCCTACGAGCAGTACTTC; CDR3: CASNLGTSYEQYF; J: TRBJ2-7; D: -; size: -; V: TRBV6-5
DNA: TGTGCCAGCAGCCGAGGACAGGGCTACGAAGAGACCCAGTACTTC; CDR3: CASSRGQGYEETQYF; J: TRBJ2-5; D: TRBD1; size: -; V: TRBV3-1/TRBV3-2
DNA: TGTGCCACCAGTGAGAGCGGGGGCACAGATACGCAGTATTTT; CDR3: CATSESGGTDTQYF; J: TRBJ2-3; D: TRBD2; size: -; V: TRBV24-1
DNA: TGTGCCAGTAGCACAAAGACGACAGGGTGGGGAGAGACCCAGTACTTC; CDR3: CASSTKTTGWGETQYF; J: TRBJ2-5; D: TRBD1; size: -; V: TRBV19
DNA: TGCGCCAGCAGCCAGCTCCAGGGTGCCACCGGGGAGCTGTTTTTT; CDR3: CASSQLQGATGELFF; J: TRBJ2-2; D: -; size: few; V: TRBV5-1
DNA: TGTGCCAGCAGCCAAGCTCCGCCTAGCTCCCAAGAGACCCAGTACTTC; CDR3: CASSQAPPSSQETQYF; J: TRBJ2-5; D: -; size: -; V: TRBV7-9
DNA: TGTGCCACCAGATATGGACAGGCCTCCTACGAGCAGTACTTC; CDR3: CATRYGQASYEQYF; J: TRBJ2-7; D: TRBD1; size: -; V: TRBV24-1
DNA: TGTGCCTGGGACAGGGGCGGCAATCAGCCCCAGCATTTT; CDR3: CAWDRGGNQPQHF; J: TRBJ1-5; D: TRBD1; size: -; V: TRBV30
DNA: TGTGCCAGCAGTGGACCCGGGACAACTAGCTCCTACGAGCAGTACTTC; CDR3: CASSGPGTTSSYEQYF; J: TRBJ2-7; D: -; size: -; V: TRBV6-1
DNA: TGCGCCAGTTCGGGGACTAGCGGGAGCGGGGTAAACGAGCAGTACTTC; CDR3: CASSGTSGSGVNEQYF; J: TRBJ2-7; D: TRBD2; size: -; V: TRBV5-1
DNA: TGCGCCAGCAGTCATGCGTGCGCTTACGAGCAGTACTTC; CDR3: CASSHACAYEQYF; J: TRBJ2-7; D: -; size: -; V: TRBV23-1
DNA: TGTGCCAGCGCCCTCCGGGACAGGGCGCCGAACACTGAAGCTTTCTTT; CDR3: CASALRDRAPNTEAFF; J: TRBJ1-1; D: TRBD1; size: -; V: TRBV14
DNA: TGTGCCAGCAGTCCCGGGACAGGGTATTCACCCCTCCACTTT; CDR3: CASSPGTGYSPLHF; J: TRBJ1-6; D: TRBD1; size: -; V: TRBV27
DNA: TGTGCCAGTAGTCGACAGGGGGGATACGAGCAGTACTTC; CDR3: CASSRQGGYEQYF; J: TRBJ2-7; D: TRBD1; size: once; V: TRBV19
DNA: TGTGCCAGCAGTTTATTAGCCGGTAGCAATCAGCCCCAGCATTTT; CDR3: CASSLLAGSNQPQHF; J: TRBJ1-5; D: -; size: -; V: TRBV27
DNA: TGTGCCAGCAGCCGCTTAAGTGGAAGGACAGGATTCACCGGGGAGCTGTTTTTT; CDR3: CASSRLSGRTGFTGELFF; J: TRBJ2-2; D: TRBD1; size: -; V: TRBV3-1/TRBV3-2
DNA: TGTGCCAGCAGCCCCCGACAGGGGGAGGGCGCAGATACGCAGTATTTT; CDR3: CASSPRQGEGADTQYF; J: TRBJ2-3; D: TRBD1; size: -; V: TRBV9
DNA: TGTGCCAGCAGGCTGTCGACAGGACAAGGTCAGCCCCAGCATTTT; CDR3: CASRLSTGQGQPQHF; J: TRBJ1-5; D: -; size: -; V: TRBV27
DNA: TGTGCCAGCAGTTTAGCAGCGGGTAAGCCCCAGCATTTT; CDR3: CASSLAAGKPQHF; J: TRBJ1-5; D: -; size: -; V: TRBV12-3/TRBV12-4
DNA: TGTGCCTGGAGTGTGGACTTTGGATCTAAAGGTGGTAATCAGCCCCAGCATTTT; CDR3: CAWSVDFGSKGGNQPQHF; J: TRBJ1-5; D: -; size: -; V: TRBV30
DNA: TGCGCCAGCAGCCGGACAGGGAACTATGGCTACACCTTC; CDR3: CASSRTGNYGYTF; J: TRBJ1-2; D: TRBD1; size: -; V: TRBV10-1
DNA: TGTGCCAGCAGAGACAGGGGGCCCCGCAATGAGCAGTTCTTC; CDR3: CASRDRGPRNEQFF; J: TRBJ2-1; D: TRBD1; size: -; V: TRBV3-1/TRBV3-2
DNA: TGTGCCAGCGGACACCAGACTGGAAACACCATATATTTT; CDR3: CASGHQTGNTIYF; J: TRBJ1-3; D: -; size: -; V: TRBV6-5
DNA: TGTGCCGTCACCGGGGACAGGGGGCTCTACGAGCAGTACTTC; CDR3: CAVTGDRGLYEQYF; J: TRBJ2-7; D: TRBD1; size: -; V: TRBV28
DNA: TGTGCCACCAGCGTCGGGGGTCGCACTGAAGCTTTCTTT; CDR3: CATSVGGRTEAFF; J: TRBJ1-1; D: -; size: -; V: TRBV12-3/TRBV12-4
DNA: TGTGCCAGCAGCTTAGGGGGGCGCAATTCACCCCTCCACTTT; CDR3: CASSLGGRNSPLHF; J: TRBJ1-6; D: -; size: few; V: TRBV7-8
DNA: TGTGCCAGCTCACTAGAGGAACGGCGATATGAAGCTTTCTTT; CDR3: CASSLEERRYEAFF; J: TRBJ1-1; D: -; size: -; V: TRBV18
DNA: TGTGCCAGCAGATGGACAGGATCCAATGAGCAGTTCTTC; CDR3: CASRWTGSNEQFF; J: TRBJ2-1; D: TRBD1; size: -; V: TRBV2
DNA: TGTGCCAGCAGCCCCCAGGGCGGGGGTTACGAGCAGTACTTC; CDR3: CASSPQGGGYEQYF; J: TRBJ2-7; D: TRBD2; size: -; V: TRBV7-2
DNA: TGTGCCAGCAGCCGGGGACTAGGGAACACCGGGGAGCTGTTTTTT; CDR3: CASSRGLGNTGELFF; J: TRBJ2-2; D: TRBD2; size: few; V: TRBV7-2
DNA: TGTGCCAGCAGCTTGGGAGACAGGGGCTACGAGCAGTACTTC; CDR3: CASSLGDRGYEQYF; J: TRBJ2-7; D: TRBD1; size: -; V: TRBV5-4
DNA: TGTGCCAGCAGCGTAGGAGGGTACACTGAAGCTTTCTTT; CDR3: CASSVGGYTEAFF; J: TRBJ1-1; D: -; size: -; V: TRBV9
DNA: TGTGCCAGTAGTCTGACAGGGGGACAGCCCCAGCATTTT; CDR3: CASSLTGGQPQHF; J: TRBJ1-5; D: TRBD1; size: few; V: TRBV19
DNA: TGTGCCAGCAGTTTTTCCTACAATCAGCCCCAGCATTTT; CDR3: CASSFSYNQPQHF; J: TRBJ1-5; D: -; size: -; V: TRBV28
DNA: TGTGCCAGCAGCGGAACACCGGGACAGTCGGGGGAGCAGTACTTC; CDR3: CASSGTPGQSGEQYF; J: TRBJ2-7; D: TRBD1; size: -; V: TRBV5-5
DNA: TGTGCCAGCAGCACAGGGACAGGGTCCAACTATGGCTACACCTTC; CDR3: CASSTGTGSNYGYTF; J: TRBJ1-2; D: TRBD1; size: many; V: TRBV9
DNA: TGCAGCGTTGAAGACAGGCAGGGTCGTCCCTTC; CDR3: CSVEDRQGRPF; J: TRBJ1-2; D: -; size: -; V: TRBV29-1
DNA: TGTGCCAGCTCACCACAGCGGGGAGAGACCCAGTACTTC; CDR3: CASSPQRGETQYF; J: TRBJ2-5; D: TRBD2; size: -; V: TRBV18
DNA: TGTGCCAGCAGCCCCCATGGGACTAGCGGCTACAATGAGCAGTTCTTC; CDR3: CASSPHGTSGYNEQFF; J: TRBJ2-1; D: TRBD2; size: -; V: TRBV3-1/TRBV3-2
DNA: TGTGCCATCAGTGACGGGGGAAGCACCTATAATTCACCCCTCCACTTT; CDR3: CAISDGGSTYNSPLHF; J: TRBJ1-6; D: -; size: few; V: TRBV10-3
DNA: TGTGCCAGCAAAACAACACCCATGACGGGCGAGCAGTACTTC; CDR3: CASKTTPMTGEQYF; J: TRBJ2-7; D: -; size: -; V: TRBV27
DNA: TGTGCTAGTGGACACCAACGAGGACAGGGGAGGAACGAGCAGTACTTC; CDR3: CASGHQRGQGRNEQYF; J: TRBJ2-7; D: TRBD1; size: -; V: TRBV12-5
DNA: TGTGCCAGCAGCTTGGGAGAGGCTAGCAATCAGCCCCAGCATTTT; CDR3: CASSLGEASNQPQHF; J: TRBJ1-5; D: -; size: few; V: TRBV5-5
DNA: TGTGCCAGCAGCCCCCTGGGGGCGCCGTCAGAGACCCAGTACTTC; CDR3: CASSPLGAPSETQYF; J: TRBJ2-5; D: -; size: -; V: TRBV11-2
DNA: TGTGCCAGCAGCTCGCAACCGCAGGGGTTCCAGTACTTC; CDR3: CASSSQPQGFQYF; J: TRBJ2-5; D: -; size: once; V: TRBV11-3
DNA: TGTGCCAGCAGCCAGGGCTATCGTGAGCAGTTCTTC; CDR3: CASSQGYREQFF; J: TRBJ2-1; D: -; size: few; V: TRBV4-2
DNA: TGTGCCAGCAGTTTAGTAGGGGCCTACAATGAGCAGTTCTTC; CDR3: CASSLVGAYNEQFF; J: TRBJ2-1; D: -; size: -; V: TRBV27